Listed below are T cell receptor beta chains from one sample, sequenced in a study of blood T cell repertoires in COVID-19. TCRdb's copy holds only in-frame clones and misses some; the assay was immunoSEQ multiplex PCR. The sample consists of about 27,000 clones, over 80% of them appearing once. The sequenced sample was peripheral blood. These receptors were obtained from a human donor in a cohort sampled during active COVID-19. The CDR3 runs from the conserved cysteine through the conserved F or W. The order of the fields is D gene, J gene, clone size, V gene, CDR3 protein, CDR3 DNA. D genes are given only for firm matches. For some rows the clone size is stated as once, few or many, or as a class when expanded; others skip it.

d_call: TRBD1; j_call: TRBJ2-1; clone_size: -; v_call: TRBV11-2; cdr3_aa: CASSFGSGQGGSEQFF; cdr3_nt: TGTGCCAGCAGCTTTGGGTCTGGACAGGGCGGTAGTGAGCAGTTCTTC
d_call: TRBD1; j_call: TRBJ1-3; clone_size: few; v_call: TRBV18; cdr3_aa: CASSIGTGFRNTIYF; cdr3_nt: TGTGCCAGCTCCATTGGGACAGGGTTTCGAAACACCATATATTTT
d_call: TRBD1; j_call: TRBJ1-1; clone_size: -; v_call: TRBV5-1; cdr3_aa: CASSTGLQGQTEAFF; cdr3_nt: TGCGCCAGCAGCACGGGCCTACAGGGGCAGACTGAAGCTTTCTTT
d_call: -; j_call: TRBJ2-6; clone_size: -; v_call: TRBV6-6; cdr3_aa: CASSYSTGGGANVLTF; cdr3_nt: TGTGCCAGCAGTTACTCGACGGGTGGTGGGGCCAACGTCCTGACTTTC
d_call: -; j_call: TRBJ2-5; clone_size: -; v_call: TRBV5-4; cdr3_aa: CASTTGATETQYF; cdr3_nt: TGTGCCAGCACCACGGGAGCGACAGAGACCCAGTACTTC
d_call: TRBD1; j_call: TRBJ1-1; clone_size: -; v_call: TRBV28; cdr3_aa: CASSLPQGGTEAFF; cdr3_nt: TGTGCCAGCAGTTTACCACAGGGGGGCACTGAAGCTTTCTTT
d_call: -; j_call: TRBJ2-7; clone_size: -; v_call: TRBV18; cdr3_aa: CASSPQGRNYEQYF; cdr3_nt: TGTGCCAGCTCACCGCAGGGAAGAAACTACGAGCAGTACTTC
d_call: -; j_call: TRBJ1-2; clone_size: -; v_call: TRBV7-9; cdr3_aa: CASSLQSANYGYTF; cdr3_nt: TGTGCCAGCAGCTTACAGTCCGCTAACTATGGCTACACCTTC
d_call: -; j_call: TRBJ1-3; clone_size: -; v_call: TRBV3-1/TRBV3-2; cdr3_aa: CASSSVQALGNTIYF; cdr3_nt: TGTGCCAGCAGCTCAGTCCAGGCTTTAGGAAACACCATATATTTT
d_call: -; j_call: TRBJ1-3; clone_size: -; v_call: TRBV18; cdr3_aa: CASSPSESGYSGNTIYF; cdr3_nt: TGTGCCAGCTCACCCTCAGAGAGCGGCTATTCTGGAAACACCATATATTTT
d_call: -; j_call: TRBJ1-1; clone_size: -; v_call: TRBV7-9; cdr3_aa: CASSPGGLGTEAFF; cdr3_nt: TGTGCCAGCAGCCCCGGGGGTTTGGGAACTGAAGCTTTCTTT
d_call: -; j_call: TRBJ1-1; clone_size: -; v_call: TRBV29-1; cdr3_aa: CSVSVFSNTEAFF; cdr3_nt: TGCAGCGTGAGTGTGTTTTCGAACACTGAAGCTTTCTTT
d_call: TRBD1; j_call: TRBJ1-6; clone_size: -; v_call: TRBV2; cdr3_aa: CASRPTGSSYNSPLHF; cdr3_nt: TGTGCCAGCAGGCCGACAGGGAGCTCCTATAATTCACCCCTCCACTTT
d_call: -; j_call: TRBJ2-3; clone_size: -; v_call: TRBV20-1; cdr3_aa: CSVRSTDTQYF; cdr3_nt: TGCAGTGTCCGTAGCACAGATACGCAGTATTTT
d_call: -; j_call: TRBJ1-5; clone_size: -; v_call: TRBV27; cdr3_aa: CASSYTLPGTWHQPQHF; cdr3_nt: TGTGCCAGCAGTTACACCCTTCCCGGGACTTGGCATCAGCCCCAGCATTTT
d_call: -; j_call: TRBJ2-1; clone_size: -; v_call: TRBV7-3; cdr3_aa: CASSRTRDSYNEQFF; cdr3_nt: TGTGCCAGCAGCCGAACACGGGACTCCTACAATGAGCAGTTCTTC
d_call: TRBD2; j_call: TRBJ2-3; clone_size: -; v_call: TRBV2; cdr3_aa: CASRGLAGGKDTQYF; cdr3_nt: TGTGCCAGCAGGGGACTAGCGGGGGGGAAAGATACGCAGTATTTT
d_call: TRBD2; j_call: TRBJ2-5; clone_size: -; v_call: TRBV4-1; cdr3_aa: CASSPMRLAGGPIEETQYF; cdr3_nt: TGCGCCAGCAGCCCGATGAGACTAGCGGGGGGGCCTATAGAAGAGACCCAGTACTTC
d_call: -; j_call: TRBJ2-2; clone_size: -; v_call: TRBV9; cdr3_aa: CASSTRGGVPGELFF; cdr3_nt: TGTGCCAGCAGCACGAGAGGGGGGGTTCCCGGGGAGCTGTTTTTT
d_call: -; j_call: TRBJ2-3; clone_size: -; v_call: TRBV24-1; cdr3_aa: CATSGRTDTQYF; cdr3_nt: TGTGCCACCAGTGGCCGGACAGATACGCAGTATTTT
d_call: TRBD1; j_call: TRBJ1-2; clone_size: -; v_call: TRBV6-6; cdr3_aa: CASSPGPGQGNYGYTF; cdr3_nt: TGTGCCAGCAGTCCCGGACCCGGACAGGGGAACTATGGCTACACCTTC
d_call: -; j_call: TRBJ2-1; clone_size: -; v_call: TRBV7-9; cdr3_aa: CASSWVGQGAVFF; cdr3_nt: -
d_call: TRBD1; j_call: TRBJ1-6; clone_size: -; v_call: TRBV9; cdr3_aa: CASSPRDSNSPLHF; cdr3_nt: TGTGCCAGCAGCCCACGGGACAGTAATTCACCCCTCCACTTT
d_call: -; j_call: TRBJ2-2; clone_size: -; v_call: TRBV3-1/TRBV3-2; cdr3_aa: CASSQAGNTGELFF; cdr3_nt: TGTGCCAGCAGCCAAGCGGGGAACACCGGGGAGCTGTTTTTT
d_call: -; j_call: TRBJ1-2; clone_size: -; v_call: TRBV10-3; cdr3_aa: CAISESRGALLKGYTF; cdr3_nt: TGTGCCATCAGTGAGTCGCGGGGGGCTTTATTGAAGGGCTACACCTTC
d_call: TRBD1; j_call: TRBJ2-7; clone_size: -; v_call: TRBV6-6; cdr3_aa: CASTKDRFYEQYF; cdr3_nt: TGTGCCAGCACCAAGGACAGGTTCTACGAGCAGTACTTC
d_call: -; j_call: TRBJ2-1; clone_size: -; v_call: TRBV19; cdr3_aa: CASSIGLEQFF; cdr3_nt: TGTGCCAGTAGTATTGGGCTAGAGCAGTTCTTC
d_call: TRBD2; j_call: TRBJ2-1; clone_size: -; v_call: TRBV20-1; cdr3_aa: CSASRLAGGEEQFF; cdr3_nt: TGCAGTGCTAGTCGACTAGCGGGGGGGGAGGAGCAGTTCTTC
d_call: -; j_call: TRBJ2-3; clone_size: -; v_call: TRBV5-1; cdr3_aa: CASSRDFSTDTQYF; cdr3_nt: TGCGCCAGCAGTCGGGACTTCAGCACAGATACGCAGTATTTT
d_call: TRBD2; j_call: TRBJ2-3; clone_size: -; v_call: TRBV5-1; cdr3_aa: CASQAGGPIGPSTDTQYF; cdr3_nt: TGCGCCAGCCAGGCGGGGGGGCCTATTGGCCCTAGCACAGATACGCAGTATTTT
d_call: -; j_call: TRBJ1-4; clone_size: -; v_call: TRBV25-1; cdr3_aa: CASSDTGRRREKLFF; cdr3_nt: TGTGCCAGCAGTGACACGGGGAGGCGCCGAGAAAAACTGTTTTTT
d_call: -; j_call: TRBJ2-1; clone_size: -; v_call: TRBV19; cdr3_aa: CASSIGTLNNEQFF; cdr3_nt: TGTGCCAGTAGTATAGGGACTCTGAACAATGAGCAGTTCTTC
d_call: TRBD1; j_call: TRBJ2-2; clone_size: -; v_call: TRBV19; cdr3_aa: CASSTRPGQGLRELFF; cdr3_nt: TGTGCCAGTAGTACACGCCCCGGACAGGGTTTGAGGGAGCTGTTTTTT
d_call: -; j_call: TRBJ1-5; clone_size: -; v_call: TRBV7-2; cdr3_aa: CASSFFESQPQHF; cdr3_nt: TGTGCCAGCAGCTTTTTCGAGAGCCAGCCCCAGCATTTT
d_call: -; j_call: TRBJ2-2; clone_size: -; v_call: TRBV7-9; cdr3_aa: CASSIRAPNTGELFF; cdr3_nt: TGTGCCAGCAGCATTAGAGCCCCAAACACCGGGGAGCTGTTTTTT
d_call: TRBD1; j_call: TRBJ1-2; clone_size: -; v_call: TRBV2; cdr3_aa: CASSGQGYTNYGYTF; cdr3_nt: TGTGCCAGCAGTGGACAGGGCTATACTAACTATGGCTACACCTTC
d_call: -; j_call: TRBJ1-5; clone_size: -; v_call: TRBV7-6; cdr3_aa: CASSLIGINQPQHF; cdr3_nt: TGTGCCAGCAGCTTAATCGGGATCAATCAGCCCCAGCATTTT
d_call: TRBD1; j_call: TRBJ2-5; clone_size: -; v_call: TRBV6-5; cdr3_aa: CASSSPRGQETQYF; cdr3_nt: TGTGCCAGCAGTTCGCCCAGGGGGCAAGAGACCCAGTACTTC
d_call: TRBD1; j_call: TRBJ1-5; clone_size: -; v_call: TRBV28; cdr3_aa: CASSLRRTGPNQPQHF; cdr3_nt: TGTGCCAGCAGTTTACGTCGGACAGGACCCAATCAGCCCCAGCATTTT
d_call: -; j_call: TRBJ1-4; clone_size: -; v_call: TRBV5-1; cdr3_aa: CASSLLTGGNEKLFF; cdr3_nt: TGCGCCAGCAGCCTGTTGACGGGGGGTAATGAAAAACTGTTTTTT
d_call: -; j_call: TRBJ2-4; clone_size: few; v_call: TRBV3-1/TRBV3-2; cdr3_aa: CASSPNTGSEIAKNIQYF; cdr3_nt: TGTGCCAGCAGCCCGAATACAGGGAGCGAGATAGCCAAAAACATTCAGTACTTC
d_call: -; j_call: TRBJ2-5; clone_size: -; v_call: TRBV15; cdr3_aa: CATSRVRQTQETQYF; cdr3_nt: TGTGCCACCAGCAGAGTACGACAGACCCAAGAGACCCAGTACTTC
d_call: -; j_call: TRBJ2-3; clone_size: once; v_call: TRBV5-1; cdr3_aa: CASSVGGRSDTQYF; cdr3_nt: TGCGCCAGCAGCGTGGGGGGGCGTTCAGATACGCAGTATTTT
d_call: TRBD1; j_call: TRBJ1-1; clone_size: -; v_call: TRBV14; cdr3_aa: CASSQGRSRAGGDEAFF; cdr3_nt: TGTGCCAGCAGCCAAGGGAGATCTAGGGCAGGGGGCGATGAAGCTTTCTTT
d_call: -; j_call: TRBJ2-1; clone_size: -; v_call: TRBV20-1; cdr3_aa: CSGGQNEQFF; cdr3_nt: TGCAGCGGAGGACAGAATGAGCAGTTCTTC
d_call: -; j_call: TRBJ2-5; clone_size: once; v_call: TRBV4-1; cdr3_aa: CASSPPRGQETQYF; cdr3_nt: TGCGCCAGCAGCCCCCCGAGGGGGCAAGAGACCCAGTACTTC
d_call: -; j_call: TRBJ1-5; clone_size: -; v_call: TRBV28; cdr3_aa: CASSLGGSSNQPQHF; cdr3_nt: TGTGCCAGCAGTTTAGGCGGGTCGAGCAATCAGCCCCAGCATTTT
d_call: -; j_call: TRBJ1-1; clone_size: -; v_call: TRBV4-1; cdr3_aa: CASSPSVNTEAFF; cdr3_nt: TGCGCCAGCAGCCCAAGCGTGAACACTGAAGCTTTCTTT
d_call: -; j_call: TRBJ2-2; clone_size: -; v_call: TRBV3-1/TRBV3-2; cdr3_aa: CASSQVKNTGELFF; cdr3_nt: TGTGCCAGCAGCCAAGTTAAGAACACCGGGGAGCTGTTTTTT
d_call: TRBD1; j_call: TRBJ2-6; clone_size: -; v_call: TRBV27; cdr3_aa: CASRRTGAGANVLTF; cdr3_nt: TGTGCCAGCAGACGTACAGGGGCTGGGGCCAACGTCCTGACTTTC
d_call: TRBD2; j_call: TRBJ2-1; clone_size: -; v_call: TRBV6-5; cdr3_aa: CASTLGRGGRNEQFF; cdr3_nt: TGTGCCAGCACACTCGGGCGGGGGGGGCGAAATGAGCAGTTCTTC
d_call: -; j_call: TRBJ1-2; clone_size: -; v_call: TRBV19; cdr3_aa: CASSDISTNYGYTF; cdr3_nt: TGTGCCAGTAGCGACATCTCCACTAACTATGGCTACACCTTC